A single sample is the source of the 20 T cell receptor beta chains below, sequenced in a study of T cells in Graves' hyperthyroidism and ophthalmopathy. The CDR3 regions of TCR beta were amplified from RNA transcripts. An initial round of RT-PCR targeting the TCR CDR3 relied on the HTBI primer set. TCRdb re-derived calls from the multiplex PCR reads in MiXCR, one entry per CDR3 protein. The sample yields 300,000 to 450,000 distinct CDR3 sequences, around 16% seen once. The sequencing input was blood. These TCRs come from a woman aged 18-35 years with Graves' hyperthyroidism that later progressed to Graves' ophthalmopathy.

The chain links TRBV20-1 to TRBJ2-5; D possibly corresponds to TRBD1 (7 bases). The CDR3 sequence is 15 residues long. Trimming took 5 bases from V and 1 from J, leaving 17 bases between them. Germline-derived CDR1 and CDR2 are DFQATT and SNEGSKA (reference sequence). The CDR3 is CSAPWRGLVQETQYF. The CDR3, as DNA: TGCAGTGCTCCTTGGAGGGGGCTGGTCCAAGAGACCCAGTACTTC.

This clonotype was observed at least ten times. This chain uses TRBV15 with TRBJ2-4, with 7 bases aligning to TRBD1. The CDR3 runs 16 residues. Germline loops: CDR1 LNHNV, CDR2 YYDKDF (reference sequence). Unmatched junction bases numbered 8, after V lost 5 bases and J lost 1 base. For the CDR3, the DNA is TGTGCCACCAGCCCCGGGACAGTTACGGCCAAAAACATTCAGTACTTC. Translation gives CATSPGTVTAKNIQYF. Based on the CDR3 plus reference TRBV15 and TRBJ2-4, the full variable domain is DAMVIQNPRYQVTQFGKPVTLSCSQTLNHNVMYWYQQKSSQAPKLLFHYYDKDFNNEADTPDNFQSRRPNTSFCFLDIRSPGLGDTAMYLCATSPGTVTAKNIQYFGAGTRLSVL.

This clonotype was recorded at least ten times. The DNA for the CDR3 is TGTGCCAGCAGCTGTGCTCCTAAGAACAGGGGTTTGCGAGAGACCCAGTACTTC. This gives the protein CASSCAPKNRGLRETQYF. The chain combines TRBV11-2 with TRBJ2-5; 7 positions agree with TRBD1. The CDR3 is 18 residues long. Germline CDR1 and CDR2: SGHAT and FQNNGV. V lost 4 bases and J lost 4; bases outside the gene matches: 18.

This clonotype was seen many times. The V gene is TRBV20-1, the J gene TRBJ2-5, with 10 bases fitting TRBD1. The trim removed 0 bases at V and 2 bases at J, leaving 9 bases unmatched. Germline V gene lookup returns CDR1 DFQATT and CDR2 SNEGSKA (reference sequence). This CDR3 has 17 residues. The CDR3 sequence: CSARDTHWTGGQETQYF. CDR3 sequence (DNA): TGCAGTGCTAGAGATACTCATTGGACAGGGGGACAAGAGACCCAGTACTTC.

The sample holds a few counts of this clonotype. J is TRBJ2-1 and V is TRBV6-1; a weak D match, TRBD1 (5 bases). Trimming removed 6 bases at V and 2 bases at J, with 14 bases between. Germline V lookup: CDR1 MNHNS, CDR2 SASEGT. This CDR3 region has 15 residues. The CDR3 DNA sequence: TGTGCCAGCAGACATCCTGACAGAACCTACAATGAGCAGTTCTTC. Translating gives CASRHPDRTYNEQFF.

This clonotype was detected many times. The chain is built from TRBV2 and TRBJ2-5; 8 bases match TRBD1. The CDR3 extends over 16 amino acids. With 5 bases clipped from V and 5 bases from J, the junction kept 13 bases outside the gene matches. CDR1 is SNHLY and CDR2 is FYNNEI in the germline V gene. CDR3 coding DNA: TGTGCCAGCAGTCTCCGACAGGGGACGGGGTGGGAGACCCAGTACTTC. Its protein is CASSLRQGTGWETQYF.

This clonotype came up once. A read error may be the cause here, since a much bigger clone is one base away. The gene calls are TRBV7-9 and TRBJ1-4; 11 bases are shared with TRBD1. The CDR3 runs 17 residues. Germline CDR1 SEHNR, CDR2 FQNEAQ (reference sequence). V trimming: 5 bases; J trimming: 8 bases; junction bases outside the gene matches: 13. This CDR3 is CASSPGQGARDSEKLFF. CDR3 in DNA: TGTGCCAGCAGCCCTGGACAGGGGGCGAGAGATAGCGAAAAACTGTTTTTT.

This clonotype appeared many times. CDR3 sequence: CSVGLVGGYEQYF. The CDR3 DNA follows: TGCAGCGTTGGACTAGTAGGGGGCTACGAGCAGTACTTC. This rearrangement joins TRBV29-1 to TRBJ2-7; D assignment may be TRBD1 or TRBD2 (6 bases each). V shed 4 bases and J shed 3 bases, with 13 bases lying between them. Looked up from germline, CDR1 is SQVTM and CDR2 is ANQGSEA. The CDR3 extends over 13 amino acids.

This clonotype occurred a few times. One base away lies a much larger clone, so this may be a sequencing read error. The CDR3 reads CAGSFTEGGEKLFF. CDR3 in DNA: TGTGCCGGCAGTTTTACGGAGGGCGGTGAAAAACTGTTTTTT. The J gene is TRBJ1-4, the V gene TRBV12-3 or TRBV12-4; no definite D call. The CDR3 is made up of 14 amino acids.

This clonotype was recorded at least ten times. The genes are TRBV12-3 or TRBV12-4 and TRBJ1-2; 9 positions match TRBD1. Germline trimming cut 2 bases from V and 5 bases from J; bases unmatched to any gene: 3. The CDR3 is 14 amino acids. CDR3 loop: CASSLSGQGYGYTF. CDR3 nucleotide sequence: TGTGCCAGCAGTTTATCGGGACAGGGTTATGGCTACACCTTC.

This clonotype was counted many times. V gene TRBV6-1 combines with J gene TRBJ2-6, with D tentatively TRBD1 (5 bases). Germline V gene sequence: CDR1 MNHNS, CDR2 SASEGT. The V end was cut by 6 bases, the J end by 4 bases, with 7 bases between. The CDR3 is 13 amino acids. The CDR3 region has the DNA TGTGCCAGCAGCCGGACAGGGGCCAACGTCCTGACTTTC. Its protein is CASSRTGANVLTF.

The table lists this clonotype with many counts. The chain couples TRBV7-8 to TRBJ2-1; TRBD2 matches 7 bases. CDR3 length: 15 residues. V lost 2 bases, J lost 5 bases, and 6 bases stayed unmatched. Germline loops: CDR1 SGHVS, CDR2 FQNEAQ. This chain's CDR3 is CASSLIGRPNNEQFF. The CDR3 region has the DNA TGTGCCAGCAGCTTAATCGGGAGGCCAAACAATGAGCAGTTCTTC.

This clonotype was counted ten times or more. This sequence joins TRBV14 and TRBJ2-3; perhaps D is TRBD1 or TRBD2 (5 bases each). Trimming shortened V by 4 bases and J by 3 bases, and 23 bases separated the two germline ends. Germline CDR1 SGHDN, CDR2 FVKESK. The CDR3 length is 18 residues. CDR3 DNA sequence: TGTGCCAGCAGCCCCAAGATAAGGGACCGACTAATAACAGATACGCAGTATTTT. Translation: CASSPKIRDRLITDTQYF.

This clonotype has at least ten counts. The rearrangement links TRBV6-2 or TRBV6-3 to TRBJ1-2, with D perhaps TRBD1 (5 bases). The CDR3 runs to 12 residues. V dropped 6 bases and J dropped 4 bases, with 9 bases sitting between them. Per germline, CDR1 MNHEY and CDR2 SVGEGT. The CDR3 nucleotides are TGTGCCAGCAGCTCGGACATCTATGGCTACACCTTC. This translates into CASSSDIYGYTF.

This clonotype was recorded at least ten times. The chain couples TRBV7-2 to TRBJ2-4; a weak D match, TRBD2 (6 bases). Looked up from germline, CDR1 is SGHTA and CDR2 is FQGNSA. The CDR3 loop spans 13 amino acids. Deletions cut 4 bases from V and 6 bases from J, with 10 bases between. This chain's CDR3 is CASSSPGVNIQYF. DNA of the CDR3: TGTGCCAGCAGCTCACCGGGAGTAAACATTCAGTACTTC. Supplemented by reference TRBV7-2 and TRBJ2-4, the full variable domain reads GAGVSQSPSNKVTEKGKDVELRCDPISGHTALYWYRQSLGQGLEFLIYFQGNSAPDKSGLPSDRFSAERTGGSVSTLTIQRTQQEDSAVYLCASSSPGVNIQYFGAGTRLSVL.

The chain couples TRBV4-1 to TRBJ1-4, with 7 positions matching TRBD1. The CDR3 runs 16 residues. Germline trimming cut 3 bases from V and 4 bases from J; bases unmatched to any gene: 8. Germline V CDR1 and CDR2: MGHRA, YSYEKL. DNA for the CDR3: TGCGCCAGCAGCCAGGATAGGGACAGTGATAATGAAAAACTGTTTTTT. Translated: CASSQDRDSDNEKLFF.

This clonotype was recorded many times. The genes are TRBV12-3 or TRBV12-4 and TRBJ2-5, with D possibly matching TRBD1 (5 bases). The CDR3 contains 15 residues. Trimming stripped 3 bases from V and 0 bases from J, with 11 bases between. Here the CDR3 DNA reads TGTGCCAGCAGTTTGAGTCGGACAAACCAAGAGACCCAGTACTTC. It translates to CASSLSRTNQETQYF.

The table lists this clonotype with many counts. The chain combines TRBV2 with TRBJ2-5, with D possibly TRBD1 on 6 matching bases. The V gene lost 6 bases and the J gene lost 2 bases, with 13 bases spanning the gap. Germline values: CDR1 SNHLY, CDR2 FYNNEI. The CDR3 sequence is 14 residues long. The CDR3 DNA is TGTGCCAGCAGCCCCGGGACATTACAAGAGACCCAGTACTTC. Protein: CASSPGTLQETQYF.

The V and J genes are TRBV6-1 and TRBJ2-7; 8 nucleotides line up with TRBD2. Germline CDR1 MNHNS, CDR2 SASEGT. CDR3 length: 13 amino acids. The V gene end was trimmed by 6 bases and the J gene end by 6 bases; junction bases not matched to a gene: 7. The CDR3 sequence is CASRLSGRSEQYF. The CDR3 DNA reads TGTGCCAGCAGGCTAAGCGGGAGAAGCGAGCAGTACTTC.

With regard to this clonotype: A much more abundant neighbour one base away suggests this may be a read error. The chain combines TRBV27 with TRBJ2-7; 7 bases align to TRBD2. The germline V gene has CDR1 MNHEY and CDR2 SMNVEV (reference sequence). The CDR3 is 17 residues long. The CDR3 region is CASSPYPPGTTNYERYF. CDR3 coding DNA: TGTGCCAGCAGTCCATATCCCCCCGGGACTACCAACTACGAGCGGTACTTC.